This passage covers 24 T cell receptor beta chains from one sample sequenced in a study of shared clonotypes between healthy human individuals. Method: immunoSEQ multiplex PCR; TCRdb's copy keeps in-frame clones and lacks some. The sample consists of fewer than 850,000 clones, around 72% of them appearing once. Sample: memory CD4+ T cells sorted from blood. Subset in this sample: CD45RA-negative fraction. The origin of the receptors is a woman younger than 45 in good health.

This sequence joins TRBV5-1 and TRBJ2-1; 7 bases fit TRBD1. CDR3 length equals 16 residues. Germline V lookup: CDR1 SGHRS, CDR2 YFSETQ. V trimming: 6 bases; J trimming: 0 bases; junction bases outside the gene matches: 9. In DNA form, the CDR3 reads TGCGCCAGCACCCAAGGACAGGCTAGCTCCTACAATGAGCAGTTCTTC. This translates into CASTQGQASSYNEQFF.

The chain combines TRBV15 with TRBJ2-1; D uncertain. The length of the CDR3 is 16 residues. V shed 1 base and J shed 4 bases, with 14 bases lying between them. In germline, CDR1 is LNHNV, CDR2 YYDKDF (reference sequence). CDR3 sequence (DNA): TGTGCCACCAGCAGAGGTTTAGGGTCCCGATACAATGAGCAGTTCTTC. It yields the protein CATSRGLGSRYNEQFF.

This clone was counted between two and nine times. The rearrangement links TRBV7-2 to TRBJ2-1; TRBD1 or TRBD2 may be the D gene (6 bases each). This CDR3 has 15 amino acids. The V gene's germline CDR1 is SGHTA and CDR2 FQGNSA. V was pared by 1 base and J by 4 bases, with 11 bases between. CDR3 DNA sequence: TGTGCCAGCAGCTTAGGCAGGGGAGGTTACAATGAGCAGTTCTTC. Protein product: CASSLGRGGYNEQFF.

This clone was recorded many times. The V and J genes are TRBV6-6 and TRBJ2-7; D uncertain. With 2 bases removed from V and 5 bases from J, the gap between germline ends came to 4 bases. Germline V lookup: CDR1 MNHNY, CDR2 SVGAGI (reference sequence). The CDR3 runs to 11 residues. The CDR3: CASSYLNEQYF. The CDR3 DNA sequence: TGTGCCAGCAGTTACCTGAACGAGCAGTACTTC.

The V call is TRBV25-1, the J call TRBJ2-3, with D unclear. The CDR3 length is 15 residues. The germline V gene encodes CDR1 MGHDK and CDR2 SYGVNS. Trimming cost V 1 base and J 2 bases, with 10 bases left between them. The CDR3 region has the DNA TGTGCCAGCAGTGAATCTGAAACCCCCACAGATACGCAGTATTTT. It yields the protein CASSESETPTDTQYF.

This clone has ten or more counts. The V call is TRBV18, the J call TRBJ1-2, with 8 positions matching TRBD1. This CDR3 contains 14 residues. The V gene end was trimmed by 4 bases and the J gene end by 9 bases; junction bases not matched to a gene: 10. The germline CDR1 and CDR2 sequences are KGHSH and LQKENI. The CDR3 region is CASSQTGDRGRYTF. CDR3 DNA: TGTGCCAGCTCACAAACCGGTGACAGGGGTCGCTACACCTTC.

This chain links TRBV5-1 with TRBJ2-7, with 8 bases fitting TRBD1. Germline values: CDR1 SGHRS, CDR2 YFSETQ. The CDR3 sequence is 17 residues long. The ends lost 1 base at V and 2 bases at J; junction bases unmatched: 11. CDR3 residues: CASSLNSGTGLTYEQYF. CDR3 nucleotide sequence: TGCGCCAGCAGCTTGAATTCCGGGACAGGACTGACCTACGAGCAGTACTTC.

The rearrangement uses TRBV2 and TRBJ2-5, with 8 nucleotides matching TRBD2. Losses at the gene ends were 6 bases for V and 1 base for J; bases not matched to a gene: 1. Germline CDR1 and CDR2: SNHLY and FYNNEI. This CDR3 comprises 13 residues. This chain's CDR3 is CASRREVQETQYF. The CDR3 nucleotides are TGTGCCAGCAGGCGGGAGGTCCAAGAGACCCAGTACTTC.

The CDR3 nucleotides are TGTGCCAGCAGAAAGGGTGACACCGGGGAGCTGTTTTTT. This codes for CASRKGDTGELFF. The rearrangement links TRBV27 to TRBJ2-2; D is undetermined. CDR1 is MNHEY, CDR2 SMNVEV, per germline (reference sequence). Trimming cost V 6 bases and J 3 bases, with 8 bases left between them. This CDR3 is built from 13 residues.

This clone was observed many times. The V call is TRBV6-1, the J call TRBJ1-2; D possibly corresponds to TRBD1 (6 bases). CDR1 is MNHNS and CDR2 is SASEGT in the germline V gene. This CDR3 is built from 14 residues. The V and J ends lost 6 bases and 4 bases respectively, with 15 bases between them. In DNA form, the CDR3 reads TGTGCCAGCAGGATGGACAGCTCGGGCTATGGCTACACCTTC. This encodes CASRMDSSGYGYTF.

This clone turned up a few times. Other DNA sequences from this sample encode an identical CDR3 as well. The chain is built from TRBV6-5 and TRBJ2-1, with 7 bases that match TRBD1. Germline V CDR1 and CDR2: MNHEY, SVGAGI. Trimming cost V 5 bases and J 3 bases; bases outside gene matches: 7. The length of the CDR3 is 15 residues. The CDR3 protein is CASSRGTVLYNEQFF. Written as DNA, the CDR3 is TGTGCCAGCAGTCGAGGGACAGTTCTCTACAATGAGCAGTTCTTC.

This clone was picked up a small number of times. The V gene is TRBV11-2, the J gene TRBJ2-7, with a weak D call TRBD2 (6 bases). In germline, CDR1 is SGHAT, CDR2 FQNNGV. This CDR3 is built from 14 residues. V gave up 1 base and J gave up 4 bases, with 11 bases separating them. CDR3 residues: CASSLVETRYEQYF. In DNA, the CDR3 is TGTGCCAGCAGCTTAGTTGAGACTAGGTACGAGCAGTACTTC.

CDR3 DNA sequence: TGTGCCAGCAGCGCCACAGGGCCCTACGAGCAGTACTTC. It codes for CASSATGPYEQYF. This chain uses TRBV6-6 with TRBJ2-7; a weak D match, TRBD1 (6 bases). The CDR3 contains 13 residues. Germline CDR1 is MNHNY and CDR2 is SVGAGI (reference sequence). V lost 6 bases and J lost 2, with 11 bases in between.

Of note for this clone: Other nucleotide sequences from this sample produce the same CDR3. The CDR3 DNA reads as TGTGCCAGCAGCTTATTAGCGGGAGTTGGGAATGAGCAGTTCTTC. Amino acid sequence: CASSLLAGVGNEQFF. This rearrangement joins TRBV7-3 to TRBJ2-1; the match to TRBD2 covers 9 bases. The J segment lost 7 bases and the V segment lost 2 bases, leaving 6 bases of the junction unmatched. The germline V gene encodes CDR1 SGHTA and CDR2 FQGTGA. The CDR3 length is 15 residues.

The rearrangement uses TRBV7-9 and TRBJ2-2; no reliable D call. Per the germline V gene, CDR1 is SEHNR and CDR2 is FQNEAQ (reference sequence). The CDR3 is made up of 14 amino acids. Trimming took 3 bases from V and 4 from J, leaving 9 bases between them. This chain's CDR3 is CASSFSQATGELFF. The CDR3 coding sequence is TGTGCCAGCAGCTTCTCCCAGGCCACCGGGGAGCTGTTTTTT.

At least ten counts were recorded for this clone. The chain employs TRBV11-2 and TRBJ1-2, with D uncertain. V was cut by 5 bases and J by 7 bases, with 8 bases left in between. Germline V lookup: CDR1 SGHAT, CDR2 FQNNGV. This CDR3 contains 11 residues. The CDR3, as DNA: TGTGCCAGCAGCCAAGCGTTTGGCTACACCTTC. Encoded protein: CASSQAFGYTF.

The CDR3 loop is CASSPGSRSHEQYF. CDR3 DNA: TGTGCCAGCAGCCCGGGTAGCAGGTCCCACGAGCAGTACTTC. The chain recombines TRBV5-4 with TRBJ2-7, with D unclear. Per germline, CDR1 SGHNT and CDR2 YYREEE (reference sequence). The length of the CDR3 is 14 residues. With 4 bases removed from V and 5 bases from J, the gap between germline ends came to 16 bases.

Turning to this clone: Germline and junction disagree at one end, which may indicate a read error. In DNA, the CDR3 is TGTGCCCGCAGCGAGGGGGCAGCGGGAGAGGGGGCCAAAAACATTCAGTACTTC. This codes for CARSEGAAGEGAKNIQYF. V usage is TRBV4-2 and J usage is TRBJ2-4; D might be TRBD2 (8 bases). CDR1 LGHNA and CDR2 YNFKEQ come from the germline V gene. The CDR3 sequence is 18 residues long.

This clone was detected ten times or more. The chain joins TRBV2 to TRBJ1-5, with 7 positions matching TRBD1. Germline lookup yields CDR1 SNHLY and CDR2 FYNNEI. The CDR3 spans 15 residues. The trim removed 6 bases at V and 6 bases at J, leaving 11 bases unmatched. The DNA of the CDR3 is TGTGCCAGCAGGAAAGGGGAGGGGGCCGGTCAGCCCCAGCATTTT. Its protein product is CASRKGEGAGQPQHF.

The V and J genes are TRBV28 and TRBJ1-3; D is unclear. CDR3 length: 12 residues. Per germline, CDR1 MDHEN and CDR2 SYDVKM. The V end lost 8 bases, the J end lost 4 bases, and 9 bases lay between the germline ends. The CDR3 protein is CASVSQGNTIYF. The CDR3 DNA reads TGTGCCAGCGTCTCTCAGGGAAACACCATATATTTT.

This sequence joins TRBV6-6 and TRBJ2-3; 9 bases are shared with TRBD1. V shed 4 bases, J shed 3 bases, and the junction held 8 bases outside the gene matches. This CDR3 is built from 16 residues. From germline, CDR1 is MNHNY and CDR2 SVGAGI (reference sequence). DNA for the CDR3: TGTGCCAGCAGTTCTCACAGGGGGCAAGGAACAGATACGCAGTATTTT. Amino acid sequence: CASSSHRGQGTDTQYF.

About this clone itself: Other DNA variants within this sample encode the same CDR3. The V and J genes are TRBV7-2 and TRBJ1-5, with TRBD1 matching 8 bases. The CDR3 covers 15 residues. Germline assignment: CDR1 SGHTA and CDR2 FQGNSA. J gave up 0 bases and V 3 bases, and 1 base lay outside the gene matches. This CDR3 reads CASSFTGGSNQPQHF. The CDR3 region has the DNA TGTGCCAGCAGCTTTACAGGGGGTAGCAATCAGCCCCAGCATTTT.

The rearrangement links TRBV28 to TRBJ1-1; 7 bases line up with TRBD1. Germline V gene lookup returns CDR1 MDHEN and CDR2 SYDVKM. The length of the CDR3 is 15 residues. V shed 6 bases, J shed 6 bases, and the junction held 13 bases outside the gene matches. CDR3 sequence reads: CASRDRQGTRAEAFF. CDR3 coding DNA: TGTGCCAGCAGAGATAGACAGGGTACGAGGGCTGAAGCTTTCTTT. Together with reference TRBV28 and TRBJ1-1, the CDR3 gives the full variable domain: DVKVTQSSRYLVKRTGEKVFLECVQDMDHENMFWYRQDPGLGLRLIYFSYDVKMKEKGDIPEGYSVSREKKERFSLILESASTNQTSMYLCASRDRQGTRAEAFFGQGTRLTVV.

This clone was observed a single time. The V gene is TRBV6-1, the J gene TRBJ2-1, with D possibly being TRBD2 (6 bases). With 11 bases removed from V and 1 base from J, the gap between germline ends came to 6 bases. This CDR3 contains 11 residues. From germline, CDR1 is MNHNS and CDR2 SASEGT. CDR3 amino acids: CAGGSYNEQFF. The CDR3 bases are TGTGCCGGGGGGTCCTACAATGAGCAGTTCTTC.